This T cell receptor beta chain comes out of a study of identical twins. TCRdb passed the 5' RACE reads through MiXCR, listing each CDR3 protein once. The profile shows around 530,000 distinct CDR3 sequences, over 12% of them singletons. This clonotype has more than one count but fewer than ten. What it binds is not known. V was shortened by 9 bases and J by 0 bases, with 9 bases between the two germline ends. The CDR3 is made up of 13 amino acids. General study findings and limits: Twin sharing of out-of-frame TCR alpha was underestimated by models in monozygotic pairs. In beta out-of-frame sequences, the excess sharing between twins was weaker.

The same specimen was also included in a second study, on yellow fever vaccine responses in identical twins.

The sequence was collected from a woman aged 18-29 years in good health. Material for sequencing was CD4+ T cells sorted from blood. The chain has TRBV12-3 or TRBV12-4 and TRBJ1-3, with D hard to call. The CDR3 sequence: CARKKDSGNTIYF. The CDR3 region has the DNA TGTGCCAGGAAGAAAGACTCTGGAAACACCATATATTTT.